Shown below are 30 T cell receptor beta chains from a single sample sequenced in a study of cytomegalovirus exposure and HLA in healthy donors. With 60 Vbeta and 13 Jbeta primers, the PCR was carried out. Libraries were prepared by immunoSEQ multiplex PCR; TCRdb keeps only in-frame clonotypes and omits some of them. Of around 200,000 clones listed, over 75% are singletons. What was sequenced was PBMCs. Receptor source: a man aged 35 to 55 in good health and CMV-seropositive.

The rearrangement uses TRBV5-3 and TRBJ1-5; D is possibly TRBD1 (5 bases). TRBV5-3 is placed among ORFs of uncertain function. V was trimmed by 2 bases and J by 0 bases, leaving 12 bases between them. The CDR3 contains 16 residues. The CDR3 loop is CARSLQELYSNQPQHF. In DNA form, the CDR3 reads TGTGCCAGAAGCTTACAGGAGCTTTATAGCAATCAGCCCCAGCATTTT.

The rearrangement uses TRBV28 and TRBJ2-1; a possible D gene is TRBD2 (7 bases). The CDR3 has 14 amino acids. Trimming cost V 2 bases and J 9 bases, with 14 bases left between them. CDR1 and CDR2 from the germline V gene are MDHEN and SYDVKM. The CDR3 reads CASSLKGGPSEQFF. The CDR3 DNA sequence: TGTGCCAGCAGTTTAAAGGGGGGGCCGAGTGAGCAGTTCTTC.

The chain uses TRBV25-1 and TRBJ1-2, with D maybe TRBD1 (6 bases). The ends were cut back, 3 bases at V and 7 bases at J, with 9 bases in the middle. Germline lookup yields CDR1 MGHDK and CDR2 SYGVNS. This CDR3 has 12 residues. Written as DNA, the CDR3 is TGTGCCAGCAGTGACAGGGGATCTGGCTACACCTTC. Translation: CASSDRGSGYTF.

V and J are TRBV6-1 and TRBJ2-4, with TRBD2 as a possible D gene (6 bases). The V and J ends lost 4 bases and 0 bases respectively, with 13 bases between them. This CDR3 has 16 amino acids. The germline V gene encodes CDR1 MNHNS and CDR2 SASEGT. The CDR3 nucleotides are TGTGCCAGCAGTGTAGGCCCGGGACTAGCCAAAAACATTCAGTACTTC. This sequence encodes CASSVGPGLAKNIQYF.

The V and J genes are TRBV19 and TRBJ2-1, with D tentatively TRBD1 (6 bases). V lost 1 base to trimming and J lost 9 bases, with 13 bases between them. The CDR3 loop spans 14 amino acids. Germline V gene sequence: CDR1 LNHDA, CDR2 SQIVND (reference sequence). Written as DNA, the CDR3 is TGTGCCAGTAGTATAGGAAACAGGGCATCTGAGCAGTTCTTC. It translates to CASSIGNRASEQFF.

The CDR3 DNA sequence: TGTGCCAGCAGCTATCTAGAAGAGACCCAGTACTTC. It encodes CASSYLEETQYF. V usage is TRBV7-9 and J usage is TRBJ2-5, with unresolved D. CDR1 and CDR2 from the germline V gene are SEHNR and FQNEAQ (reference sequence). The CDR3 contains 12 residues. Trimming stripped 4 bases from V and 3 bases from J, with 6 bases between.

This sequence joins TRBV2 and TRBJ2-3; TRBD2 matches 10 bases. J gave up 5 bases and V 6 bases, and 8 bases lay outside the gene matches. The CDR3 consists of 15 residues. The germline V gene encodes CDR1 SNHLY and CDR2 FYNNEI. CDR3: CASRISGGAVDTQYF. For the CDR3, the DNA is TGTGCCAGCAGGATCAGCGGGGGGGCAGTAGATACGCAGTATTTT.

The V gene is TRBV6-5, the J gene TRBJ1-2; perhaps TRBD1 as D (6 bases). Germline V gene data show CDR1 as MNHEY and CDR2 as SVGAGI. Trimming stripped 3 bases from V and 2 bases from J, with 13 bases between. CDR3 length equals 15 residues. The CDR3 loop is CASSYSGGTNYGYTF. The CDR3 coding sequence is TGTGCCAGCAGTTATTCGGGGGGCACAAACTATGGCTACACCTTC.

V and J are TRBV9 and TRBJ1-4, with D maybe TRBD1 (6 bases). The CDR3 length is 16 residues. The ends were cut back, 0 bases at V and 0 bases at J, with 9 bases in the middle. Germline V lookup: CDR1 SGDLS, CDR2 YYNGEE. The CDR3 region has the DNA TGTGCCAGCAGCGTAGAGGGGGTCGCAACTAATGAAAAACTGTTTTTT. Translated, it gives CASSVEGVATNEKLFF.

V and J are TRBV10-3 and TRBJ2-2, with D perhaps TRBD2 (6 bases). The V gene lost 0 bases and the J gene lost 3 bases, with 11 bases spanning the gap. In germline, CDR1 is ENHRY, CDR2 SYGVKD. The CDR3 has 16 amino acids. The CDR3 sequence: CAISESRGGDTGELFF. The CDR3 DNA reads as TGTGCCATCAGTGAGTCTCGGGGCGGGGACACCGGGGAGCTGTTTTTT.

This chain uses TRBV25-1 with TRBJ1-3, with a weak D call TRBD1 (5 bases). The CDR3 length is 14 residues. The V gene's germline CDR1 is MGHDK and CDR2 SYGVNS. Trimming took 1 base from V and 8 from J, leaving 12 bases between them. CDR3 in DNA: TGTGCCAGCAGTGAATGGGGGGTGGAAGACACCATATATTTT. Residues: CASSEWGVEDTIYF.

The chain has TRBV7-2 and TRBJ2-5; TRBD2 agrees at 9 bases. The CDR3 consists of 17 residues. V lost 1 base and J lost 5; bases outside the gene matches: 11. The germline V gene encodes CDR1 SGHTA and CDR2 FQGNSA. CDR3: CASSLGVAGGRWETQYF. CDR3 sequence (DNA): TGTGCCAGCAGCTTAGGAGTGGCGGGGGGGAGGTGGGAGACCCAGTACTTC.

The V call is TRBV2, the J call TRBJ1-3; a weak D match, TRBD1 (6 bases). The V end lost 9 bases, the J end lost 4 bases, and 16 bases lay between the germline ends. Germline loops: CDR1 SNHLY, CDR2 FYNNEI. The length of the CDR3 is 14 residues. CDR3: CASTRRGNGNTIYF. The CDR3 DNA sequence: TGTGCCAGTACCCGAAGGGGGAACGGAAACACCATATATTTT.

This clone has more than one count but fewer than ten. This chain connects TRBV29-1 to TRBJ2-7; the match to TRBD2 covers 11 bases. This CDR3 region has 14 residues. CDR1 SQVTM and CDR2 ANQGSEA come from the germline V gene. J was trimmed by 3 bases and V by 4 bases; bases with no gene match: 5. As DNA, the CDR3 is TGCAGCGTTGTTCTAGCGGGGGGAAACTACGAGCAGTACTTC. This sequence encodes CSVVLAGGNYEQYF.

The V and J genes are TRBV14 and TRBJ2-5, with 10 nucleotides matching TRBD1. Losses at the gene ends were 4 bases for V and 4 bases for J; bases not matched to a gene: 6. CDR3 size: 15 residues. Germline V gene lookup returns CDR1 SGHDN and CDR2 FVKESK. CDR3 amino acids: CASSLWTGGIETQYF. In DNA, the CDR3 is TGTGCCAGCAGCCTTTGGACAGGGGGTATAGAGACCCAGTACTTC.

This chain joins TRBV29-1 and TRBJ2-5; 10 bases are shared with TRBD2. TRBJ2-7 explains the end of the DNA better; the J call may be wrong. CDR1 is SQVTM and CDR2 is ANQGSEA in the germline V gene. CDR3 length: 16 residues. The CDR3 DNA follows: TGCAGCGTCGTAGGGCCTAGCGGGGGTTTAGACTACGAGCAGTACTTC. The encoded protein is CSVVGPSGGLDYEQYF.

Here the CDR3 reads CASSLWDRGSGELFF. In DNA form, the CDR3 reads TGTGCCAGCAGTTTATGGGACAGGGGTAGCGGGGAGCTGTTTTTT. The chain uses TRBV28 and TRBJ2-2, with TRBD1 matching over 9 bases. The trim removed 0 bases at V and 7 bases at J, leaving 3 bases unmatched. CDR1 MDHEN and CDR2 SYDVKM come from the germline V gene. This CDR3 is 15 amino acids long.

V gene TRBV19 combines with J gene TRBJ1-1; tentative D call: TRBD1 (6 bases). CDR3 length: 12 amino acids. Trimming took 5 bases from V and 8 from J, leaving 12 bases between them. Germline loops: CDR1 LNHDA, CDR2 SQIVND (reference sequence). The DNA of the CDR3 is TGTGCCAGTAGTGCTCAGGGGACAGAAGCTTTCTTT. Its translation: CASSAQGTEAFF.

Here the CDR3 reads CSVSGGVSNGYTF. CDR3 nucleotides: TGCAGCGTTTCAGGGGGCGTTTCGAATGGCTACACCTTC. The J gene is TRBJ1-2, the V gene TRBV29-1; 8 positions agree with TRBD1. This CDR3 comprises 13 residues. In germline, CDR1 is SQVTM, CDR2 ANQGSEA. Losses at the gene ends were 5 bases for V and 6 bases for J; bases not matched to a gene: 8.

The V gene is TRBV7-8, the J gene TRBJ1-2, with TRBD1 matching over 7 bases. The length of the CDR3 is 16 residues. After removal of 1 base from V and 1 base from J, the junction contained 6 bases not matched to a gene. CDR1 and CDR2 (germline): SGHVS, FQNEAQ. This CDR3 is CASSLGSGTDNYGYTF. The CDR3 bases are TGTGCCAGCAGCTTAGGTTCCGGGACAGATAACTATGGCTACACCTTC.

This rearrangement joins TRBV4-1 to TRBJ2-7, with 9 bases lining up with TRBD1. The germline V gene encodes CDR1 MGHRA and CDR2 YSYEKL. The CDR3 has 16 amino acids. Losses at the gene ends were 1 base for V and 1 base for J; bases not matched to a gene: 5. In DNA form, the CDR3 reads TGCGCCAGCAGCCAAGGAAGGGACAGGGTATCCTACGAGCAGTACTTC. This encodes CASSQGRDRVSYEQYF.

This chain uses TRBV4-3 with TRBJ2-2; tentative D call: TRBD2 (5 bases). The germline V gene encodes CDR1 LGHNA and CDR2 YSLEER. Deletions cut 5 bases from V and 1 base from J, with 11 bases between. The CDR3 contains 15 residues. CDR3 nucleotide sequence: TGCGCCAGCAGCGTTGTGGCGGGGAACACCGGGGAGCTGTTTTTT. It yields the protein CASSVVAGNTGELFF.

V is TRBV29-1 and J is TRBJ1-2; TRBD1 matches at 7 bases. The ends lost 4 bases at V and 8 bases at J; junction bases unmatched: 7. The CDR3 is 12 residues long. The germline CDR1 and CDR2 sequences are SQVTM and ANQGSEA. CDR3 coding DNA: TGCAGCGTTGCAGGGGGGTTCGAAGGCTACACCTTC. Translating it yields CSVAGGFEGYTF.

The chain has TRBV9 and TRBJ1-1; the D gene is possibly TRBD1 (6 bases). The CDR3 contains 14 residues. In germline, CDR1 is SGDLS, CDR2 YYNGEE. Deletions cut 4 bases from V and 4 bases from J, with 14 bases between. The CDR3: CASSLIQGSTEAFF. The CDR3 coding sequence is TGTGCCAGCAGCTTAATACAGGGATCCACTGAAGCTTTCTTT. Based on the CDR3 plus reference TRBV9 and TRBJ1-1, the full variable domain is DSGVTQTPKHLITATGQRVTLRCSPRSGDLSVYWYQQSLDQGLQFLIQYYNGEERAKGNILERFSAQQFPDLHSELNLSSLELGDSALYFCASSLIQGSTEAFFGQGTRLTVV.

The CDR3 sequence is CASRQAGGNEQFF. Written as DNA, the CDR3 is TGTGCCAGTAGACAAGCGGGGGGCAATGAGCAGTTCTTC. J is TRBJ2-1 and V is TRBV19, with TRBD2 matching 9 bases. CDR3 length: 13 residues. V was pared by 6 bases and J by 6 bases, with 3 bases of the junction left unmatched. CDR1 and CDR2 (germline): LNHDA, SQIVND (reference sequence).

The CDR3 DNA sequence: TGTGCCTGGCACCACCAGGGCGGCACTGAAGCTTTCTTT. Protein product: CAWHHQGGTEAFF. The V gene is TRBV30, the J gene TRBJ1-1; D perhaps matches TRBD1 (5 bases). There are 13 residues in the CDR3. Trimming took 5 bases from V and 4 from J, leaving 14 bases between them. The V gene's germline CDR1 is GTSNPN and CDR2 SVGIG (reference sequence).

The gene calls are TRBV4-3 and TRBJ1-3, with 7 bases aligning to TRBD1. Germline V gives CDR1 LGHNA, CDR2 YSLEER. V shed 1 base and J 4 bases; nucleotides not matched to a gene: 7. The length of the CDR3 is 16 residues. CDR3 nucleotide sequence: TGCGCCAGCAGCCAAGCGGCGACAGGGCAAGGAAACACCATATATTTT. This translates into CASSQAATGQGNTIYF.

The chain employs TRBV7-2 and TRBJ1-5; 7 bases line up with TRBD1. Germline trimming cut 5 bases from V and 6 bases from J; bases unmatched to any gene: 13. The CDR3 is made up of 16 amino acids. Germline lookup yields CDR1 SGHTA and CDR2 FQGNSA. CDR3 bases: TGTGCCAGCAGCCTAACGAGATCGTCAGGGGGTCAGCCCCAGCATTTT. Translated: CASSLTRSSGGQPQHF.

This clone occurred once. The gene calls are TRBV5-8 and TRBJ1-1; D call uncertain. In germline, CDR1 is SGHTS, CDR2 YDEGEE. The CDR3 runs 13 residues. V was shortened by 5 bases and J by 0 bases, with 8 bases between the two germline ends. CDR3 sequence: CASSPRLNTEAFF. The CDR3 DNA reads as TGTGCCAGCAGTCCCCGTCTGAACACTGAAGCTTTCTTT.

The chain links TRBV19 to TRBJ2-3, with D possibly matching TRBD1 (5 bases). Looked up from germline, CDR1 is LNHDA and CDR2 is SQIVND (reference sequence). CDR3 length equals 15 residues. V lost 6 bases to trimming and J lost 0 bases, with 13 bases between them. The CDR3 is CASRDTLPSTDTQYF. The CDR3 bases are TGTGCCAGTAGGGACACCTTGCCTAGCACAGATACGCAGTATTTT.